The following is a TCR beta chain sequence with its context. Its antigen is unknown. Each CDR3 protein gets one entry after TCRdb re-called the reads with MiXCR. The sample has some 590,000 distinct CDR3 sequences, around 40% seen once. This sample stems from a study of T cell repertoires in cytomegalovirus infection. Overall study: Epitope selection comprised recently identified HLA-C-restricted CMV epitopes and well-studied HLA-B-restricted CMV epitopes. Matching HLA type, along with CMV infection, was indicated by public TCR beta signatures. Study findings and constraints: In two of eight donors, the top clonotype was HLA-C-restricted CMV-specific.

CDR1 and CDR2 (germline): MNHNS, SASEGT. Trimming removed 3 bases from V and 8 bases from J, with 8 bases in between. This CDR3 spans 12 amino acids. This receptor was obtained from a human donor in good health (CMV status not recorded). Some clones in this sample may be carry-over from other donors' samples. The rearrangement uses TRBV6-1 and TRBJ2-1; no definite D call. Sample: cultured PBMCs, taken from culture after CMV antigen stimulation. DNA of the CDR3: TGTGCCAGCAGTGAGGCGGTGCATGAGCAGTTCTTC. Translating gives CASSEAVHEQFF.